This TCR beta chain came from a study of control samples from healthy donors and cancer patients. TCRdb's copy holds only in-frame clones and misses some; the assay was immunoSEQ multiplex PCR. This sample has about 34,000 clones, with approximately 93% found just once. The V gene end was trimmed by 6 bases and the J gene end by 11 bases; junction bases not matched to a gene: 6. Germline assignment: CDR1 SGHDT and CDR2 YYEEEE. The CDR3 is 11 amino acids. The source is a man between 35 and 55 years old with colorectal cancer. The sequenced material came from PBMCs. The rearrangement joins TRBV5-6 to TRBJ2-3; 7 bases line up with TRBD1. DNA for the CDR3: TGTGCCAGCATTCGACAGGGAGTGCAGTATTTT. Protein product: CASIRQGVQYF.